This passage covers 2 T cell receptor beta chains from one sample sequenced in a study of blood T cell repertoires in COVID-19. Using immunoSEQ multiplex PCR, the repertoire was profiled, and TCRdb retains in-frame clones only, with some absent. Among around 450,000 clones listed, about 92% were seen once. Source material: PBMCs or T cells enriched from blood (not recorded which). Receptors were obtained from a man aged 18 to 30 who had recovered from COVID-19.

The gene calls are TRBV2 and TRBJ2-5, with TRBD2 matching 9 bases. Germline CDR1 and CDR2: SNHLY and FYNNEI. V trimming: 6 bases; J trimming: 5 bases; junction bases outside the gene matches: 10. This CDR3 contains 15 residues. DNA of the CDR3: TGTGCCAGCAGGGGGGGCGGGGGGGCCGTGGAGACCCAGTACTTC. The encoded protein is CASRGGGGAVETQYF.

V is TRBV6-1 and J is TRBJ2-7, with 8 bases identical to TRBD2. Trimming removed 2 bases from V and 2 bases from J; junction bases left unmatched: 5. The CDR3 is 15 residues long. Per the germline V gene, CDR1 is MNHNS and CDR2 is SASEGT. CDR3 amino acids: CASSEQGGGPYEQYF. The CDR3 coding sequence is TGTGCCAGCAGTGAACAGGGCGGGGGGCCCTACGAGCAGTACTTC.